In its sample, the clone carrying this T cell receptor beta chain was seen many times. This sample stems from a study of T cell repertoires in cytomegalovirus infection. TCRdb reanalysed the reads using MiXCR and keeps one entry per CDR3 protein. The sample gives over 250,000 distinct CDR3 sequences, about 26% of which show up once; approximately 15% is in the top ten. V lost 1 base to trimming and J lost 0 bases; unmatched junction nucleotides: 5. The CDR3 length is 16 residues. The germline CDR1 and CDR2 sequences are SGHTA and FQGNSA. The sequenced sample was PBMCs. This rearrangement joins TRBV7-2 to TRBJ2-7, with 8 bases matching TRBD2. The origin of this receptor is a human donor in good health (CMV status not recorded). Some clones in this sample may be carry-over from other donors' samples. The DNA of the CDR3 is TGTGCCAGCAGCTTAGGAGCGGGAGTTGTCTCCTACGAGCAGTACTTC. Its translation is CASSLGAGVVSYEQYF.